This TCR beta chain was captured in a study of blood T cells in healthy people across ages. Study outcomes and limitations: Among long-lived donors, naive CD4+ cells were more numerous and diversity higher than in aged donors. In older individuals, TCR beta diversity per million T cells was lower, falling roughly linearly with age.

This clonotype was seen a few times. Its specificity is not known. The V segment lost 7 bases and the J segment 3 bases; nucleotides outside the gene matches: 12. The CDR3 extends over 16 amino acids. Combining a sample-barcoded 5' primer with a J-beta primer mix, a second PCR ran for roughly 7 to 12 cycles. MiXCR, applied by TCRdb to the 5' RACE reads, yields one record per CDR3 protein. The repertoire holds more than 750,000 distinct CDR3 sequences, with 25% to 35% as singletons. This sample also appeared in a second study, on T cells of mothers and their children. As that study records: In this cohort, donors were three healthy Caucasian mothers plus their six children. At a rate of approximately 1.4 ug per 15 ul, cDNA synthesis received all of the extracted RNA.

The chain employs TRBV12-3 or TRBV12-4 and TRBJ2-3, with TRBD1 matching over 8 bases. The sequencing sample was made of blood. The receptor was derived from a woman in her 40s in good health. Here the CDR3 DNA reads TGTGCCAGCACCCCTCGGACAGGGTTTGGTACAGATACGCAGTATTTT. It codes for CASTPRTGFGTDTQYF.